Listed here is a single TCR beta chain. Its specificity is not known. Germline loops: CDR1 MDHEN, CDR2 SYDVKM. The V gene end was trimmed by 6 bases and the J gene end by 3 bases; junction bases not matched to a gene: 9. The CDR3 length is 15 residues. These data originate in a study of shared clonotypes between healthy human individuals. The overall study: Three plates each covered CD4 naive and memory; CD8 naive two, CD8 memory one.

Study-level points and caveats: It was observed that approximately 5% of naive CD4 clonotypes were shared across a handful of donors.

As handled by the study authors: Filtering was not the same, since immunoSEQ gave junction-only sequences without quality scores. The assay was immunoSEQ multiplex PCR, and TCRdb's table has in-frame clones only and misses some. For V, J and clone size, that table is used; D and trimming come from the DNA. The repertoire holds over a million clones, with around 97% as singletons. Material for sequencing was naive CD4+ T cells sorted from blood. The subset here: CD45RA+ positively selected. The rearrangement uses TRBV28 and TRBJ2-7; 9 nucleotides align to TRBD1. The TCR sequence derives from a man aged 25-40 years in good health. CDR3 protein: CASSLRQGVYYEQYF. DNA for the CDR3: TGTGCCAGCAGCCTCCGACAGGGGGTCTACTACGAGCAGTACTTC.